The source of this TCR beta chain is a study of a mutant IDH1 vaccine in newly diagnosed glioma. Study information: Scheduled for weeks 1, 3, 5, 7, 11, 15, 19 and 23, eight vaccinations were given to patients. There were 62.5% males and about 38% females among treated patients, whose mean age was 40.4 years. Patients arrived already treated with radiotherapy, temozolomide, or both, most having had both.

Time point defined: week 5, during vaccination. Each dose delivered 300 ug of mutant IDH1 20-mer peptide subcutaneously with imiquimod. Points on this clone: The antigen remains undetermined.

Sequenced by immunoSEQ multiplex PCR; TCRdb stores in-frame clones only, minus some. The table records about 58,000 clones, around 84% of them present only once. The study, taken as a whole, reports: Seemingly, pseudoprogression had no relation to changes in the top peripheral T cell clonotypes.

This TCR was sampled from a woman between 45 and 60 years old with glioma. The sequencing used PBMCs, collected from a glioma patient whose treatment included an IDH1 peptide vaccine.

The CDR3 DNA is TGTGCCAGCAGCCCCGGGACAGCGAATCAGCCCCAGCATTTT. This translates into CASSPGTANQPQHF. The V call is TRBV7-2, the J call TRBJ1-5; TRBD1 matches at 7 bases. The CDR3 runs 14 residues. CDR1 SGHTA and CDR2 FQGNSA come from the germline V gene. V lost 5 bases, J lost 4 bases, and 5 bases stayed unmatched.